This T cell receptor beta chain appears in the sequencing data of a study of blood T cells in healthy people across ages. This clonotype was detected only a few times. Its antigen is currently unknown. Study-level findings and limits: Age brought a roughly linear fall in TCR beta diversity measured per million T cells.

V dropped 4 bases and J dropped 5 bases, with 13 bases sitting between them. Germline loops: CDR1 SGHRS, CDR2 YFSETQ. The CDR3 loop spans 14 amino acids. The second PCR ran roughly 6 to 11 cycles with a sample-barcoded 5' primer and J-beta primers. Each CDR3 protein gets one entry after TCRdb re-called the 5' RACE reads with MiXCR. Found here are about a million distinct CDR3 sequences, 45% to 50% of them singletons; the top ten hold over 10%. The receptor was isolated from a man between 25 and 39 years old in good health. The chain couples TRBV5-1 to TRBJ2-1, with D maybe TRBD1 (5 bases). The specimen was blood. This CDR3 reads CASSPSTDNNEQFF. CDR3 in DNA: TGCGCCAGCAGCCCATCGACAGATAACAATGAGCAGTTCTTC.